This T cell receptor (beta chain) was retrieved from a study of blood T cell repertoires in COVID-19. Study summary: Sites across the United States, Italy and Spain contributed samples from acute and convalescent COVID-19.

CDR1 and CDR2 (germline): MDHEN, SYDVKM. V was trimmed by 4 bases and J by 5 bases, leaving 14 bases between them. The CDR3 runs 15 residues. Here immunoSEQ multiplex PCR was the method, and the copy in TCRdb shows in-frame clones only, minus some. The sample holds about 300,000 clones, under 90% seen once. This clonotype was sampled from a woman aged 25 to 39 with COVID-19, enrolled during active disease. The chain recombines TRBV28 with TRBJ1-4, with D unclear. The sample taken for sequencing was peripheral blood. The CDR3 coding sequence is TGTGCCAGCAGTTGGGCCCGGGGTACCAATGAAAAACTGTTTTTT. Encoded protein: CASSWARGTNEKLFF.